What follows is one TCR beta chain and its context. Its antigen is as yet unknown. The data originate from a study of T cell responses to AZD1222 COVID-19 vaccine. Whole-study results and caveats: Baseline testing showed seropositivity in only a handful of AZD1222 recipients. There were vaccine-associated CD4 TCRs across spike, dominant at 160-218 and 743-854. Donor demographics were predominantly white British with a female majority; clonal diversity may be underestimated.

Libraries were prepared by immunoSEQ multiplex PCR; TCRdb keeps only in-frame clonotypes and omits some of them. This table holds 140,000 to 150,000 clones, about 93% found once. The V gene's germline CDR1 is MNHEY and CDR2 SVGAGI. V shed 1 base and J shed 0 bases, with 12 bases lying between them. This CDR3 is built from 16 residues. This sequence was found in an adult in good health. This sample comprised peripheral blood, obtained on day 0 of AZD1222 vaccination. The rearrangement links TRBV6-5 to TRBJ1-1, with TRBD1 as a possible D gene (5 bases). CDR3 loop: CASSYLTTALNTEAFF. The CDR3 DNA reads TGTGCCAGCAGTTACTTGACGACAGCGTTGAACACTGAAGCTTTCTTT.